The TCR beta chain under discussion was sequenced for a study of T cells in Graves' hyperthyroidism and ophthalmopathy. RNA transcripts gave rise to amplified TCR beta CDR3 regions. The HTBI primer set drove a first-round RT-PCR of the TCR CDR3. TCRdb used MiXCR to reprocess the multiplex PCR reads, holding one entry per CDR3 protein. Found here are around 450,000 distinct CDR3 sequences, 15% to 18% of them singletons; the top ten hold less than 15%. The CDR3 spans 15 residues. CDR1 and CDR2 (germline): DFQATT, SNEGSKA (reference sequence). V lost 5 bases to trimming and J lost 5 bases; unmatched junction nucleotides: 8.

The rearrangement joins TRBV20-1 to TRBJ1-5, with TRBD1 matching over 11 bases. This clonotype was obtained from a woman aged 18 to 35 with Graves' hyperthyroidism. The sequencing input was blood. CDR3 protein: CSASLGTGGYQPQHF. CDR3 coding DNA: TGCAGTGCTTCACTTGGGACAGGGGGATATCAGCCCCAGCATTTT.